These 28 T cell receptor beta chains share one sample of origin, sequenced in a study of early T cells in non-severe SARS-CoV-2 infection. One entry per CDR3 protein, called by TCRdb with MiXCR from the 5' RACE reads. The table lists around 71,000 distinct CDR3 sequences, about 14% of them singletons. Material: whole blood, obtained at baseline. The receptors shown here come from an adult who was a healthcare worker with PCR-confirmed SARS-CoV-2 infection or an uninfected control (not recorded which).

This clonotype has ten or more counts. The chain couples TRBV4-1 to TRBJ2-7, with D perhaps TRBD2 (6 bases). The germline V gene has CDR1 MGHRA and CDR2 YSYEKL. The CDR3 consists of 13 residues. Trimming stripped 4 bases from V and 10 bases from J, with 17 bases between. The CDR3 sequence is CASSPSRDSPQYF. For the CDR3, the DNA is TGCGCCAGCAGCCCGTCCCGGGACTCCCCCCAGTACTTC.

Many counts were recorded for this clonotype. The chain couples TRBV21-1 to TRBJ2-1; the table's D call of TRBD1 was not tested on the DNA. TRBV21-1 is tagged as a pseudogene. This CDR3 has 17 amino acids. CDR3 residues: CASSKASWQGSCGISFF. CDR3 nucleotides: TGTGCCAGCAGCAAAGCCAGTTGGCAGGGGAGCTGCGGGATTTCTTTCTTC.

In this sample, this clonotype turned up a few times. The chain joins TRBV27 to TRBJ2-3; perhaps D is TRBD1 or TRBD2 (5 bases each). Trimming cost V 6 bases and J 4 bases, with 11 bases left between them. Germline V gene data show CDR1 as MNHEY and CDR2 as SMNVEV (reference sequence). This CDR3 is 13 amino acids long. Here the CDR3 reads CASSSRGPDTQYF. The CDR3 nucleotides read TGTGCCAGCAGCTCCCGGGGACCAGATACGCAGTATTTT.

The genes are TRBV11-3 and TRBJ2-7, with D maybe TRBD2 (5 bases). Germline assignment: CDR1 SGHNT and CDR2 YENEEA. V shed 0 bases and J shed 4 bases, with 7 bases lying between them. The CDR3 is 13 amino acids. CDR3 protein: CASSLDGDYEQYF. In DNA form, the CDR3 reads TGTGCCAGCAGCTTAGACGGGGATTACGAGCAGTACTTC.

This clonotype has more than one count but fewer than ten. The J gene is TRBJ2-3, the V gene TRBV6-5, with 10 bases matching TRBD2. This CDR3 is 16 amino acids long. CDR1 and CDR2 from the germline V gene are MNHEY and SVGAGI. V lost 2 bases, J lost 1 base, and 3 bases stayed unmatched. CDR3 sequence (DNA): TGTGCCAGCAGTTACGCTAGCGGGAGAGGCACAGATACGCAGTATTTT. Residues: CASSYASGRGTDTQYF.

This clonotype has at least ten counts. This rearrangement joins TRBV5-1 to TRBJ2-7; 12 positions match TRBD2. The CDR3 contains 16 residues. From germline, CDR1 is SGHRS and CDR2 YFSETQ. J was trimmed by 0 bases and V by 4 bases; bases with no gene match: 5. CDR3 sequence reads: CASSIGTSGLSYEQYF. CDR3 DNA: TGCGCCAGCAGCATCGGGACTAGCGGGCTCTCCTACGAGCAGTACTTC.

This clonotype was found a few times. The V call is TRBV18, the J call TRBJ2-3; 11 positions match TRBD2. This CDR3 contains 15 residues. Trimming at V came to 8 bases and at J to 1 base, leaving 5 bases not matched to a gene. Germline V gene sequence: CDR1 KGHSH, CDR2 LQKENI. The CDR3, as DNA: TGTGCCAGCCTGGAGACTAGCGGGGGCACAGATACGCAGTATTTT. Translation gives CASLETSGGTDTQYF.

This clonotype was seen a few times. V gene TRBV19 combines with J gene TRBJ2-7; 9 bases line up with TRBD1. The CDR3 runs 12 residues. The trim removed 5 bases at V and 5 bases at J, leaving 1 base unmatched. Per the germline V gene, CDR1 is LNHDA and CDR2 is SQIVND (reference sequence). The DNA of the CDR3 is TGTGCCAGTAGTGACAGGGGGGACGAGCAGTACTTC. Translated, it gives CASSDRGDEQYF.

This clonotype was counted between two and nine times. This chain connects TRBV28 to TRBJ1-1; tentative D call: TRBD1 (5 bases). The V and J ends lost 5 bases and 5 bases respectively, with 18 bases between them. Looked up from germline, CDR1 is MDHEN and CDR2 is SYDVKM. The CDR3 covers 15 residues. CDR3 sequence: CASSPHRSAGTEAFF. For the CDR3, the DNA is TGTGCCAGCAGTCCCCACAGGTCGGCGGGGACTGAAGCTTTCTTT.

The chain combines TRBV10-3 with TRBJ1-6; possibly TRBD1 for D (5 bases). V lost 6 bases and J 7 bases, leaving 13 bases between the germline ends. Germline V gene sequence: CDR1 ENHRY, CDR2 SYGVKD. The length of the CDR3 is 14 residues. The CDR3 here is CAISLAGGNSPLHF. The CDR3 DNA sequence: TGTGCCATCAGCCTAGCGGGGGGGAATTCACCCCTCCACTTT.

This clonotype occurred many times. The chain has TRBV27 and TRBJ2-2; D possibly corresponds to TRBD2 (5 bases). V dropped 4 bases and J dropped 8 bases, with 14 bases sitting between them. This CDR3 spans 14 amino acids. Per the germline V gene, CDR1 is MNHEY and CDR2 is SMNVEV (reference sequence). CDR3 amino acids: CASSSTGSTGELFF. The CDR3 nucleotides are TGTGCCAGCAGTTCCACTGGGAGTACAGGGGAGCTGTTTTTT.

The chain joins TRBV5-1 to TRBJ1-1; 11 nucleotides line up with TRBD1. The V and J ends lost 3 bases and 5 bases, in that order; junction bases with no gene match: 3. CDR3 length equals 14 residues. Germline V gene data show CDR1 as SGHRS and CDR2 as YFSETQ. The CDR3 DNA follows: TGCGCCAGCAGCTCGGGACAGGGGGAGACTGAAGCTTTCTTT. It is translated as CASSSGQGETEAFF.

The sample holds many counts of this clonotype. The V and J genes are TRBV5-1 and TRBJ2-7, with TRBD2 matching 11 bases. Germline V gene sequence: CDR1 SGHRS, CDR2 YFSETQ. The CDR3 loop spans 14 amino acids. V gave up 7 bases and J gave up 3 bases; unmatched junction bases: 6. DNA for the CDR3: TGCGCCAGCTCCCTAGCGGGAGGAAGCTACGAGCAGTACTTC. It yields the protein CASSLAGGSYEQYF.

The chain links TRBV6-5 to TRBJ1-4, with D possibly matching TRBD1 (5 bases). Germline CDR1 MNHEY, CDR2 SVGAGI. The CDR3 spans 14 residues. The V end was cut by 6 bases, the J end by 3 bases, with 11 bases between. CDR3 in DNA: TGTGCCAGCAGAGTCGGGACGGCTAATGAAAAACTGTTTTTT. Its translation is CASRVGTANEKLFF.

In this sample, this clonotype turned up many times. This rearrangement joins TRBV15 to TRBJ1-2; D gene unclear. Germline V CDR1 and CDR2: LNHNV, YYDKDF (reference sequence). The CDR3 is 15 residues long. V was cut by 0 bases and J by 2 bases, with 10 bases left in between. DNA of the CDR3: TGTGCCACCAGCAGAGATCAAGGAGGGAACTATGGCTACACCTTC. It is translated as CATSRDQGGNYGYTF.

Many counts were recorded for this clonotype. The chain employs TRBV6-2 or TRBV6-3 and TRBJ2-1; no firm D call. Germline loops: CDR1 MNHEY, CDR2 SVGEGT. The length of the CDR3 is 16 residues. V was pared by 6 bases and J by 1 base, with 16 bases between. CDR3 sequence (DNA): TGTGCCAGCAGAACCCTAGGGTCCAAGTCCTACAATGAGCAGTTCTTC. It specifies CASRTLGSKSYNEQFF.

This clonotype has only a few counts. The chain is built from TRBV20-1 and TRBJ1-1; tentative D call: TRBD1 (5 bases). CDR1 DFQATT and CDR2 SNEGSKA come from the germline V gene (reference sequence). Trimming took 0 bases from V and 11 from J, leaving 16 bases between them. The CDR3 length is 13 residues. The CDR3, as DNA: TGCAGTGCTAGAGACAGGGTAGTAGGTAGGGCTTTCTTT. Encoded protein: CSARDRVVGRAFF.

The rearrangement links TRBV7-2 to TRBJ2-5; D is unresolved. This CDR3 region has 15 residues. Trimming took 3 bases from V and 5 from J, leaving 16 bases between them. In germline, CDR1 is SGHTA, CDR2 FQGNSA. The CDR3 region is CASSFRLSRTETQYF. The CDR3, as DNA: TGTGCCAGCAGCTTCCGACTCTCCCGAACGGAGACCCAGTACTTC. Supplemented by reference TRBV7-2 and TRBJ2-5, the full variable domain reads GAGVSQSPSNKVTEKGKDVELRCDPISGHTALYWYRQSLGQGLEFLIYFQGNSAPDKSGLPSDRFSAERTGGSVSTLTIQRTQQEDSAVYLCASSFRLSRTETQYFGPGTRLLVL.

This clonotype was observed a few times. The chain recombines TRBV14 with TRBJ2-1; 7 nucleotides align to TRBD1. V shed 1 base, J shed 9 bases, and the junction held 6 bases outside the gene matches. The CDR3 runs to 14 residues. Germline assignment: CDR1 SGHDN and CDR2 FVKESK. The CDR3 nucleotides are TGTGCCAGCAGCCAAGGACAGGGACACAGTGAGCAGTTCTTC. The encoded protein is CASSQGQGHSEQFF.

The rearrangement links TRBV6-2 or TRBV6-3 to TRBJ2-7; 11 positions match TRBD2. CDR3 length: 15 residues. Germline CDR1 and CDR2: MNHEY and SVGEGT. V was pared by 2 bases and J by 2 bases, with 2 bases of the junction left unmatched. CDR3: CASSYKTSGAYEQYF. CDR3 DNA sequence: TGTGCCAGCAGTTACAAGACTAGCGGGGCCTACGAGCAGTACTTC.

Here the CDR3 DNA reads TGCAGTGCTGAAGGGACAGCGTTTACCTACGAGCAGTACTTC. Amino acids: CSAEGTAFTYEQYF. The rearrangement uses TRBV20-1 and TRBJ2-7; 7 bases are shared with TRBD1. The trim removed 5 bases at V and 2 bases at J, leaving 9 bases unmatched. Germline V CDR1 and CDR2: DFQATT, SNEGSKA (reference sequence). The CDR3 loop spans 14 amino acids.

This clonotype turned up a few times. This chain uses TRBV29-1 with TRBJ2-7; a possible D gene is TRBD1 (5 bases). This CDR3 has 16 amino acids. Trimming cost V 1 base and J 1 base, with 17 bases left between them. Germline V gives CDR1 SQVTM, CDR2 ANQGSEA. CDR3 sequence reads: CSVEAEDSRYSYEQYF. Written as DNA, the CDR3 is TGCAGCGTTGAAGCCGAAGACAGCCGTTATTCCTACGAGCAGTACTTC.

V gene TRBV24-1 combines with J gene TRBJ2-3, with a weak D call TRBD1 (6 bases). Trimming took off 9 bases at V and 0 bases at J, with 12 bases between the two ends. The length of the CDR3 is 14 residues. The V gene's germline CDR1 is KGHDR and CDR2 SFDVKD. CDR3 bases: TGTGCCACCGGGACACACACTAGCACAGATACGCAGTATTTT. It encodes CATGTHTSTDTQYF.

V and J are TRBV20-1 and TRBJ2-3; maybe TRBD2 (6 bases). This CDR3 region has 14 residues. Germline V gene data show CDR1 as DFQATT and CDR2 as SNEGSKA (reference sequence). Trimming cost V 4 bases and J 3 bases, with 14 bases left between them. The CDR3, as DNA: TGCAGTGCTATGATCGGGAGAGGGACAGATACGCAGTATTTT. It yields the protein CSAMIGRGTDTQYF.

The J gene is TRBJ2-3, the V gene TRBV2; the match to TRBD1 covers 8 bases. This CDR3 spans 14 amino acids. V was pared by 6 bases and J by 3 bases, with 5 bases of the junction left unmatched. Germline V lookup: CDR1 SNHLY, CDR2 FYNNEI. The CDR3 reads CASRGQVVTDTQYF. CDR3 sequence (DNA): TGTGCCAGCAGGGGACAGGTAGTGACAGATACGCAGTATTTT. The whole variable domain, filled in from reference TRBV2 and TRBJ2-3, reads EPEVTQTPSHQVTQMGQEVILRCVPISNHLYFYWYRQILGQKVEFLVSFYNNEISEKSEIFDDQFSVERPDGSNFTLKIRSTKLEDSAMYFCASRGQVVTDTQYFGPGTRLTVL.

This chain links TRBV11-2 with TRBJ2-1; TRBD2 is a possible D gene (5 bases). The germline V and J ends were trimmed by 6 bases and 6 bases, with 15 bases remaining between them. The CDR3 consists of 14 residues. Per germline, CDR1 SGHAT and CDR2 FQNNGV. The CDR3 loop is CASRSHAGRNEQFF. CDR3 bases: TGTGCCAGCAGATCACACGCGGGTCGCAATGAGCAGTTCTTC. Using reference TRBV11-2 and TRBJ2-1 for the parts outside the CDR3, the full variable domain is EAGVAQSPRYKIIEKRQSVAFWCNPISGHATLYWYQQILGQGPKLLIQFQNNGVVDDSQLPKDRFSAERLKGVDSTLKIQPAKLEDSAVYLCASRSHAGRNEQFFGPGTRLTVL.

This clonotype was recorded many times. The rearrangement joins TRBV28 to TRBJ2-7; 9 bases map to TRBD1. The germline CDR1 and CDR2 sequences are MDHEN and SYDVKM. V lost 6 bases and J lost 0; bases outside the gene matches: 6. The CDR3 has 15 residues. The CDR3 DNA sequence: TGTGCCAGCAGCCTACAGGGGGCTCCCTCCTACGAGCAGTACTTC. This gives the protein CASSLQGAPSYEQYF.

The chain has TRBV9 and TRBJ2-7; no firm D call. V gave up 3 bases and J gave up 7 bases, with 11 bases separating them. The CDR3 loop spans 12 amino acids. Germline values: CDR1 SGDLS, CDR2 YYNGEE. The CDR3 DNA reads as TGTGCCAGCAGCGCCAGCGACTGGGAGCAGTACTTC. It yields the protein CASSASDWEQYF.